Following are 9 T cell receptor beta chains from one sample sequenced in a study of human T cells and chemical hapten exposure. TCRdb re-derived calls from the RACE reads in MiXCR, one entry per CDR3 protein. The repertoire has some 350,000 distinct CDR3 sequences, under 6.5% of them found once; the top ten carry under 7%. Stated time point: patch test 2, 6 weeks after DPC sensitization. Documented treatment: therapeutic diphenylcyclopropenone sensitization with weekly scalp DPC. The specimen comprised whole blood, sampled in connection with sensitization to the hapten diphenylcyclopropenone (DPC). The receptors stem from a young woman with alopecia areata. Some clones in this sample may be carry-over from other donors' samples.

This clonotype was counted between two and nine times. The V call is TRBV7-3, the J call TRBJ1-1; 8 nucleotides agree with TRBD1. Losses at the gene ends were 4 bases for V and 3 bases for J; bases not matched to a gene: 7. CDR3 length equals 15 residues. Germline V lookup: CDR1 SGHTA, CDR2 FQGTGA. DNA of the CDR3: TGTGCCAGCAGCTCTTCGACAGGGGAGGACACTGAAGCTTTCTTT. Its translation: CASSSSTGEDTEAFF.

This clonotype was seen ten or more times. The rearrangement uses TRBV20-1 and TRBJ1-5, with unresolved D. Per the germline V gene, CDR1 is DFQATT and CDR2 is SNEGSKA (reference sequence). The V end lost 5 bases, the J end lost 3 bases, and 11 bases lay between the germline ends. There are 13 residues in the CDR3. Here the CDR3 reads CSADPGFNQPQHF. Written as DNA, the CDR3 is TGCAGTGCTGACCCGGGGTTCAATCAGCCCCAGCATTTT.

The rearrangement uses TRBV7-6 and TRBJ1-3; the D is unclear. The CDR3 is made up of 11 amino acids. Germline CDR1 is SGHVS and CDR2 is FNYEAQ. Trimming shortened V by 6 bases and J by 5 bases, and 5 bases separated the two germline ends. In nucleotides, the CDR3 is TGTGCCAGCAGGCTTCGAAACACCATATATTTT. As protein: CASRLRNTIYF.

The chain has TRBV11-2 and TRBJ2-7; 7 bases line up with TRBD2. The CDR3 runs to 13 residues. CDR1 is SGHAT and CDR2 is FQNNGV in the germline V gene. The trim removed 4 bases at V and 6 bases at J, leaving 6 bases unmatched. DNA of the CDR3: TGTGCCAGCAGCTACAACACGGGGGGCGAGCAGTACTTC. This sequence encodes CASSYNTGGEQYF.

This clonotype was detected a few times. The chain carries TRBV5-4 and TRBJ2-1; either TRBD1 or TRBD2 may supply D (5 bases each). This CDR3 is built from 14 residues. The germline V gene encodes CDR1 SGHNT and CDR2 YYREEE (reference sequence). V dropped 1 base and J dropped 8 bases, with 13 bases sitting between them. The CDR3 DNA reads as TGTGCCAGCAGCTTGCGCCAGGGAGAGTATGAGCAGTTCTTC. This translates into CASSLRQGEYEQFF.

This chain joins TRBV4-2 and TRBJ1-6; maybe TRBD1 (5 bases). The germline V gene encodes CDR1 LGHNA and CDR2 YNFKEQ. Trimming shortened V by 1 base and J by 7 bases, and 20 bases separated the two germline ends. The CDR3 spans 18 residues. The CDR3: CASSQGGRGNEGNSPLHF. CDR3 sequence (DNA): TGTGCCAGCAGCCAAGGGGGCCGTGGGAACGAGGGGAATTCACCCCTCCACTTT.

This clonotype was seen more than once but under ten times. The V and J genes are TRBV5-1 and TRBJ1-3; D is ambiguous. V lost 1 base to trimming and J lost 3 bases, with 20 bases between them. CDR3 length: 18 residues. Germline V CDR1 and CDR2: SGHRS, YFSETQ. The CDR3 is CASSLYVLRQTYGNTIYF. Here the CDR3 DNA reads TGCGCCAGCAGCTTGTATGTTCTTCGGCAGACTTATGGAAACACCATATATTTT.

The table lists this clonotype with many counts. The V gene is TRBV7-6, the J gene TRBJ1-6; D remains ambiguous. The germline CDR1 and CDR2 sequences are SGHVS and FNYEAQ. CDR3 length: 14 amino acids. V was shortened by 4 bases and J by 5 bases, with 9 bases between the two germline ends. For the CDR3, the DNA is TGTGCCAGCAGCTCGGACGGTGATAATTCACCCCTCCACTTT. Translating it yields CASSSDGDNSPLHF.

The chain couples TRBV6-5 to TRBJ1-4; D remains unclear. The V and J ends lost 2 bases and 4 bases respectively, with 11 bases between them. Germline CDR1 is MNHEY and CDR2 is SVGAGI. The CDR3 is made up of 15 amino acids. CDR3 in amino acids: CASSYRDTFNEKLFF. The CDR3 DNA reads TGTGCCAGCAGTTACCGAGACACCTTTAATGAAAAACTGTTTTTT.